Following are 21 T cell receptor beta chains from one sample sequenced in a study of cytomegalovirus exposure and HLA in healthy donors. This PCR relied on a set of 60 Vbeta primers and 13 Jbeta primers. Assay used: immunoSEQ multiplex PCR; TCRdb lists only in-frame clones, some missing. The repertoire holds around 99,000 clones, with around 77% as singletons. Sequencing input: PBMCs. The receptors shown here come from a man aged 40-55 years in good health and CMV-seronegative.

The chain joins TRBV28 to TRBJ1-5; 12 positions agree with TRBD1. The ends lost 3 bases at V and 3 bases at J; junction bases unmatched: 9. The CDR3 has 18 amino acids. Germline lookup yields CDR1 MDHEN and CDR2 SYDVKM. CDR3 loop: CASSLGQGARGNNQPQHF. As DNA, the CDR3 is TGTGCCAGCAGTTTGGGACAGGGGGCGCGAGGAAACAATCAGCCCCAGCATTTT.

In nucleotides, the CDR3 is TGTGCCAGCAGCCGTATGACGGGGGGGCTCTACAATGAGCAGTTCTTC. Its protein is CASSRMTGGLYNEQFF. The V gene is TRBV28, the J gene TRBJ2-1; 8 bases line up with TRBD2. Germline CDR1 is MDHEN and CDR2 is SYDVKM. CDR3 length equals 16 residues. The V and J ends lost 6 bases and 3 bases, in that order; junction bases with no gene match: 10.

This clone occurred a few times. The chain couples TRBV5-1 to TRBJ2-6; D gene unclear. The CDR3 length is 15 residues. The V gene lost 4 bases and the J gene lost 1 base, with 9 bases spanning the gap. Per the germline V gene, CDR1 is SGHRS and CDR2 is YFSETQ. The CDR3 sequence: CASSPSVSGANVLTF. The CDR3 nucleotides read TGCGCCAGCAGCCCCAGCGTGTCTGGGGCCAACGTCCTGACTTTC.

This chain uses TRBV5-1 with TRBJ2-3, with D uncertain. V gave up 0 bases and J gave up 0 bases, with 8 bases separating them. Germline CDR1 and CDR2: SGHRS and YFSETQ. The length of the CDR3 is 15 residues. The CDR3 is CASSLDQDSTDTQYF. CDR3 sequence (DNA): TGCGCCAGCAGCTTGGATCAGGATAGCACAGATACGCAGTATTTT.

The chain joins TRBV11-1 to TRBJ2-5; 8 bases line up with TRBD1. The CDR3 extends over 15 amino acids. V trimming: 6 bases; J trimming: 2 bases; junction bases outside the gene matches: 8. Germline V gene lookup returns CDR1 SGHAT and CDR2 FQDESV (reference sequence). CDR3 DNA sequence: TGTGCCAGCAGTTTTCGACAGGGGTTACAAGAGACCCAGTACTTC. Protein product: CASSFRQGLQETQYF.

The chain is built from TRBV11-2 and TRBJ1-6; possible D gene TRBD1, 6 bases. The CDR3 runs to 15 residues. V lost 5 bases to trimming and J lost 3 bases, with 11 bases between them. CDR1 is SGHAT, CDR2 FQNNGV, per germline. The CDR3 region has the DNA TGTGCCAGCAGCCTTGGACAGAGCTATAATTCACCCCTCCACTTT. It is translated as CASSLGQSYNSPLHF.

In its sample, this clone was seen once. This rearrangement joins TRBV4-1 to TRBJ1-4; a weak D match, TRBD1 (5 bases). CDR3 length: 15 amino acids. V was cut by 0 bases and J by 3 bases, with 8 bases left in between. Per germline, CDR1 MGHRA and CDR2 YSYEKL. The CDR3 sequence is CASSQEGLANEKLFF. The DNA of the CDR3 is TGCGCCAGCAGCCAAGAGGGGCTCGCTAATGAAAAACTGTTTTTT.

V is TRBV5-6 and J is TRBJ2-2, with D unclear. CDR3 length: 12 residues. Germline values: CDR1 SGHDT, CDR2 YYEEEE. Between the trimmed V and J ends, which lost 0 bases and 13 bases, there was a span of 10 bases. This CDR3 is CASSLGWARLFF. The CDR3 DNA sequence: TGTGCCAGCAGCTTGGGATGGGCAAGGCTGTTTTTT.

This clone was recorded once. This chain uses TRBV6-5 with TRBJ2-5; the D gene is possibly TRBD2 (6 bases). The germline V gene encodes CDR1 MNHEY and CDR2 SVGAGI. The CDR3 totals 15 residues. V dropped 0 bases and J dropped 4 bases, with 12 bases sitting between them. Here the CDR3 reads CASSYSAGRGETQYF. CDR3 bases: TGTGCCAGCAGTTACTCCGCTGGGCGGGGAGAGACCCAGTACTTC.

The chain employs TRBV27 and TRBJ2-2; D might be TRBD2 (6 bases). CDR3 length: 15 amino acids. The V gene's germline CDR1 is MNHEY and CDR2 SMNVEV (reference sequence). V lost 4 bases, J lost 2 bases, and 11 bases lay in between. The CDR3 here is CASSSFGGNTGELFF. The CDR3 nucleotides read TGTGCCAGCAGTTCGTTCGGGGGAAACACCGGGGAGCTGTTTTTT.

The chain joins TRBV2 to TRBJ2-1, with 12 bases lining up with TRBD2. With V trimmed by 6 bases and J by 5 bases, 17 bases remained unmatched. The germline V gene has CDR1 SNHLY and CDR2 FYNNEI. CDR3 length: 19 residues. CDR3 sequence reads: CASRSSGGASFSPNNEQFF. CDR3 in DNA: TGTGCCAGCAGATCTAGCGGGGGGGCTTCTTTTTCCCCGAACAATGAGCAGTTCTTC.

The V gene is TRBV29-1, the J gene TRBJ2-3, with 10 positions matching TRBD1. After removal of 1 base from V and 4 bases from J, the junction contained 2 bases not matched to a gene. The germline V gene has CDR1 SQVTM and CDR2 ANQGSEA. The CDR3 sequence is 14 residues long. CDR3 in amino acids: CSVEGGQGADTQYF. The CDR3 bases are TGCAGCGTTGAAGGCGGACAGGGGGCAGATACGCAGTATTTT.

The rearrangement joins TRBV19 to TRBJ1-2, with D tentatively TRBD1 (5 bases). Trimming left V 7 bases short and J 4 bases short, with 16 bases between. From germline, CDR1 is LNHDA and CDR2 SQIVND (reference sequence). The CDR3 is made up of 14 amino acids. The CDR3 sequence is CASTRAGRGYGYTF. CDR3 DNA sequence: TGTGCCAGTACCCGGGCCGGTAGGGGCTATGGCTACACCTTC.

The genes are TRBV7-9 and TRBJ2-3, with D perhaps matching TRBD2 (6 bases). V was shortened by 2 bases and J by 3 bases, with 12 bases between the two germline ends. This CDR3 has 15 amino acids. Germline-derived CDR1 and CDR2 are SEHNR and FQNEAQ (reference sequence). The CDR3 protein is CASSLLLAGTDTQYF. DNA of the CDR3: TGTGCCAGCAGCTTATTACTAGCCGGGACAGATACGCAGTATTTT.

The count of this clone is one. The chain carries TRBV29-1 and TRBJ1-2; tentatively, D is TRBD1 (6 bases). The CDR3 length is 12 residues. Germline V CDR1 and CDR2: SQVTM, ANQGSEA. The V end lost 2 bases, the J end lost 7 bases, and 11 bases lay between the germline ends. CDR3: CSVENRVGGYTF. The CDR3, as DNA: TGCAGCGTTGAAAACAGGGTGGGTGGCTACACCTTC.

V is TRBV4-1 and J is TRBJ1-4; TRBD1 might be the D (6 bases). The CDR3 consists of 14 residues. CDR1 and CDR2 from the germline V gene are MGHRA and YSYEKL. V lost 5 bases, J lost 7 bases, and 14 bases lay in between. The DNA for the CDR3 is TGCGCCAGCAGCAGGGGGGGGGCTGGTGAAAAACTGTTTTTT. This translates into CASSRGGAGEKLFF.

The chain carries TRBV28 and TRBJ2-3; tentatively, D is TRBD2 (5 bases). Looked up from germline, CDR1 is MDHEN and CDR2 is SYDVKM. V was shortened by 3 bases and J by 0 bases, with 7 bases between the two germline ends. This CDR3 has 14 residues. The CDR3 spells CASSFGGSTDTQYF. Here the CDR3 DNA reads TGTGCCAGCAGTTTCGGAGGCAGCACAGATACGCAGTATTTT.

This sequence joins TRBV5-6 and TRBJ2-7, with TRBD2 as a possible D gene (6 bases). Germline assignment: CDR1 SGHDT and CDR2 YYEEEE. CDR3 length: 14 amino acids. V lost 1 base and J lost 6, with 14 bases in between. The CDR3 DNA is TGTGCCAGCAGCTTGAGGCAGGGAGGCCTCGAGCAGTACTTC. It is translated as CASSLRQGGLEQYF.

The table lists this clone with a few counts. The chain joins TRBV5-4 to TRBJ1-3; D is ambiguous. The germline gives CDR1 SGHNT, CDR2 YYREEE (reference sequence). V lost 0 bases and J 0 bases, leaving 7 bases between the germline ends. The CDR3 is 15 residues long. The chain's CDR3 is CASSLDQYSGNTIYF. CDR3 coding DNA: TGTGCCAGCAGCTTGGATCAGTACTCTGGAAACACCATATATTTT.

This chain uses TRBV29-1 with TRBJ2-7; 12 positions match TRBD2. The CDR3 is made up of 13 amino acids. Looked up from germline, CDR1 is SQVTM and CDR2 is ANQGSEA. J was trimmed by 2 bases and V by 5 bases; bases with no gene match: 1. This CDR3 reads CSVLAGGPYEQYF. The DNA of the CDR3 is TGCAGCGTTCTAGCGGGAGGGCCCTACGAGCAGTACTTC.

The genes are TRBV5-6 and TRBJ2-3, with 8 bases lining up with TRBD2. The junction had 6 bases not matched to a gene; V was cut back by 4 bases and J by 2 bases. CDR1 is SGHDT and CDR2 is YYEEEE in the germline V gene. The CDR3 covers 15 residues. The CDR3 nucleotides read TGTGCCAGCAGCACCGGGGGGGGCGCCACAGATACGCAGTATTTT. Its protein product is CASSTGGGATDTQYF.